The rows below give T cell receptor beta chains drawn from one sample of a study of OX40 agonist ivuxolimab in advanced cancers. This table comes from immunoSEQ multiplex PCR, and its TCRdb copy is limited to in-frame clones, with some not included. The sample consists of about 50,000 clones, 79% of them appearing once. The sequencing here drew on CD4+ or CD8+ T cells sorted from blood, taken in a trial of the OX40 agonist ivuxolimab. All receptors derive from an adult with an advanced solid tumor such as melanoma, head and neck, liver or kidney cancer. The CDR3 runs from the conserved cysteine through the conserved F or W. A D gene is named only where the DNA matches it firmly. A row's size may be missing; if present it is once, few, many or a size class.

DNA	CDR3	V	size	J	D
TGTGCCAGCTCCGGACAGATAAATCAGCCCCAGCATTTT	CASSGQINQPQHF	TRBV18	.	TRBJ1-5	.
TGTGCCAGCAGCTCGGACACCGCTAACTATGGCTACACCTTC	CASSSDTANYGYTF	TRBV7-3	.	TRBJ1-2	.
TGTGCCAGCAGCCCCGTGGGAGGACAGTCAAATGAAAAACTGTTTTTT	CASSPVGGQSNEKLFF	TRBV7-2	.	TRBJ1-4	.
TGTGCCATCAGGGTGGCCGGACAGCCCTCTGGAAACACCATATATTTT	CAIRVAGQPSGNTIYF	TRBV10-3	.	TRBJ1-3	.
TGTGCCAGCAGCCCCAGGGGTAGCGGGAGGGCGGGGACCGGGGAGCTGTTTTTT	CASSPRGSGRAGTGELFF	TRBV9	.	TRBJ2-2	TRBD2
TGTGCTAGCCCAACACCTCGTCCACTAGCGGGGGACCAAGAGACCCAGTACTTC	CASPTPRPLAGDQETQYF	TRBV7-7	.	TRBJ2-5	TRBD2
TGTGCCAGCAGCTCGCCAGCGGGACACACAGATACGCAGTATTTT	CASSSPAGHTDTQYF	TRBV5-4	.	TRBJ2-3	.
TGTGCCAGCAGCTCCCCCCGGGACAGGGGATCTCGGGGCTACACCTTC	CASSSPRDRGSRGYTF	TRBV11-2	.	TRBJ1-2	TRBD1
TGTGCCAGCAGTTCGACCGGGACGGGCTCCTACGAGCAGTACTTC	CASSSTGTGSYEQYF	TRBV27	few	TRBJ2-7	.
TGCGCCAGCAGCCAAAGTACGGGGCCCACAGATACGCAGTATTTT	CASSQSTGPTDTQYF	TRBV5-1	.	TRBJ2-3	.
TGTGCCAGCAGGGCCGGACACCAAGAGACCCAGTACTTC	CASRAGHQETQYF	TRBV2	.	TRBJ2-5	.